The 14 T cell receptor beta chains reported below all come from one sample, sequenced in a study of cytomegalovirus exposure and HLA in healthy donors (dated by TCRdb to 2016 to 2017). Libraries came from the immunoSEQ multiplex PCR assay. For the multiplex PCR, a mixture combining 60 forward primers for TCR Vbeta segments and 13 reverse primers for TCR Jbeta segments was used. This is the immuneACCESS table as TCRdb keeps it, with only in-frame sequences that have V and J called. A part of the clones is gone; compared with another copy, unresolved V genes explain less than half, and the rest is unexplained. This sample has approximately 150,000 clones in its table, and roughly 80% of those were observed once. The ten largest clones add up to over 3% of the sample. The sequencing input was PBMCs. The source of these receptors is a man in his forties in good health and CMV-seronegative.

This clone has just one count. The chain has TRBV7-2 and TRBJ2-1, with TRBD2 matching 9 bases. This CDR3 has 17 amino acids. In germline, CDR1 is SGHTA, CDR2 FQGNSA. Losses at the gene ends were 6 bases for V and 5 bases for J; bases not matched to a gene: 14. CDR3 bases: TGTGCCAGCAGGGTGATGCTTCGCGGGGGGGTGAACAATGAGCAGTTCTTC. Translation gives CASRVMLRGGVNNEQFF.

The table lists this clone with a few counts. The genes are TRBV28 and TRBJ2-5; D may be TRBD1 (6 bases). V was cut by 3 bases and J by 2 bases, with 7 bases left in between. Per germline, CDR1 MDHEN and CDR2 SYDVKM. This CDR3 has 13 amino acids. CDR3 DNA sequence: TGTGCCAGCAGTTTCGGACAGCAAGAGACCCAGTACTTC. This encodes CASSFGQQETQYF.

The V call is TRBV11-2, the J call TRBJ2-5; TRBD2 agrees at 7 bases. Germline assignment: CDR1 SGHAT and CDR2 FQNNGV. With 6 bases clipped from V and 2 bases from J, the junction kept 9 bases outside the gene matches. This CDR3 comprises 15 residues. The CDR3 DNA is TGTGCCAGCAGTTCCCGTACCGGGGGGCAAGAGACCCAGTACTTC. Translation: CASSSRTGGQETQYF. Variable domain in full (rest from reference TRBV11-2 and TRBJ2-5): EAGVAQSPRYKIIEKRQSVAFWCNPISGHATLYWYQQILGQGPKLLIQFQNNGVVDDSQLPKDRFSAERLKGVDSTLKIQPAKLEDSAVYLCASSSRTGGQETQYFGPGTRLLVL.

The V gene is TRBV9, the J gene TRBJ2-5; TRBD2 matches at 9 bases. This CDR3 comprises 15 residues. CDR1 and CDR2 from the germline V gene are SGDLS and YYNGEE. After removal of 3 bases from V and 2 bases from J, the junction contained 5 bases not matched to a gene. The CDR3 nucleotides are TGTGCCAGCAGCGCCCGTCTAGCGGGGCAAGAGACCCAGTACTTC. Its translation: CASSARLAGQETQYF.

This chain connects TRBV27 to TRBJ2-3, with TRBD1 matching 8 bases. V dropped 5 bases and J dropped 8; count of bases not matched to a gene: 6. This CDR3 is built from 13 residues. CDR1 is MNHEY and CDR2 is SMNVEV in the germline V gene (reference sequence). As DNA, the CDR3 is TGTGCCAGCAGTCCCTCAGGGGGCGTTACGCAGTATTTT. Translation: CASSPSGGVTQYF.

Here the CDR3 DNA reads TGTGCCAGCAGCTTACGGGCTAGCGGGGGGAACACAGATACGCAGTATTTT. Its translation is CASSLRASGGNTDTQYF. This chain links TRBV7-8 with TRBJ2-3; 11 positions match TRBD2. This CDR3 has 17 amino acids. Looked up from germline, CDR1 is SGHVS and CDR2 is FQNEAQ. V gave up 2 bases and J gave up 2 bases; unmatched junction bases: 6. Full variable domain (rest looked up from reference TRBV7-8 and TRBJ2-3): GAGVSQSPRYKVAKRGQDVALRCDPISGHVSLFWYQQALGQGPEFLTYFQNEAQLDKSGLPSDRFFAERPEGSVSTLKIQRTQQEDSAVYLCASSLRASGGNTDTQYFGPGTRLTVL.

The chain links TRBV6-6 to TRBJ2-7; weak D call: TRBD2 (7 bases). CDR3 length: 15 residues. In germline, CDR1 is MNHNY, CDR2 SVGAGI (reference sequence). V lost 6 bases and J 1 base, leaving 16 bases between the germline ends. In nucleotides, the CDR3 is TGTGCCAGCAGCCCTATCCGGGGGGCTTCCTACGAGCAGTACTTC. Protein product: CASSPIRGASYEQYF.

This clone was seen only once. CDR3 sequence (DNA): TGTGCCAGCAGCCTCGGACAGGTCTACTATGGCTACACCTTC. As protein: CASSLGQVYYGYTF. J is TRBJ1-2 and V is TRBV11-2; 7 nucleotides line up with TRBD1. Per germline, CDR1 SGHAT and CDR2 FQNNGV. With V trimmed by 5 bases and J by 3 bases, 6 bases remained unmatched. The CDR3 consists of 14 residues.

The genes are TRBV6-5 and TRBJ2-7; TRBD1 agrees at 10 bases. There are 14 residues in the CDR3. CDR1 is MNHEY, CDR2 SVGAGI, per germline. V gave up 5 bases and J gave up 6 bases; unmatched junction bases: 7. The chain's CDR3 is CASSPGTGVGEQYF. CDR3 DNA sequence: TGTGCCAGCAGTCCTGGGACAGGGGTGGGCGAGCAGTACTTC.

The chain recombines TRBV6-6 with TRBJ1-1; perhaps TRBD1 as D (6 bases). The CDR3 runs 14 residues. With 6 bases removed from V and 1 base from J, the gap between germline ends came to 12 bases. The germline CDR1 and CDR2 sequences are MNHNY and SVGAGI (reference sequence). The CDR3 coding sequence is TGTGCCAGCAGAAAACCGACAGGGAACACTGAAGCTTTCTTT. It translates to CASRKPTGNTEAFF.

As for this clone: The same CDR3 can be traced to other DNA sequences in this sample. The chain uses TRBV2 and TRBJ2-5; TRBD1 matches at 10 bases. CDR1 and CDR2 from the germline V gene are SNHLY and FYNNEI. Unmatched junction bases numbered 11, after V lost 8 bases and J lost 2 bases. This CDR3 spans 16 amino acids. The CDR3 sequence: CASGSGGGQGQETQYF. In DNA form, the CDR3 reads TGTGCCAGCGGTTCAGGGGGGGGACAGGGGCAAGAGACCCAGTACTTC.

CDR3 DNA: TGTGCCTGGTCCACAGGTTCCTATAATTCACCCCTCCACTTT. It yields the protein CAWSTGSYNSPLHF. The V gene is TRBV30, the J gene TRBJ1-6; D possibly corresponds to TRBD1 (5 bases). The CDR3 consists of 14 residues. CDR1 and CDR2 (germline): GTSNPN, SVGIG (reference sequence). The germline V and J ends were trimmed by 5 bases and 1 base, with 9 bases remaining between them.

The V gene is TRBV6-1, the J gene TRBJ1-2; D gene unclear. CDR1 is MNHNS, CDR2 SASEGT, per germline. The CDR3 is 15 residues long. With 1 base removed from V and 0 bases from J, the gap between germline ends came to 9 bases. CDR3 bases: TGTGCCAGCAGTGAAGTTTGGGCGTCTAACTATGGCTACACCTTC. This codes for CASSEVWASNYGYTF.

CDR3 region: CASSTGGGTGLNTEAFF. DNA for the CDR3: TGCGCCAGCAGCACTGGGGGGGGTACAGGATTGAACACTGAAGCTTTCTTT. The rearrangement links TRBV5-1 to TRBJ1-1, with D tentatively TRBD1 (5 bases). This CDR3 is 17 amino acids long. Trimming shortened V by 4 bases and J by 0 bases, and 19 bases separated the two germline ends. From germline, CDR1 is SGHRS and CDR2 YFSETQ.